The 20 T cell receptor beta chains below were found in one sample sequenced in a study of blood T cell repertoires in COVID-19. This table comes from immunoSEQ multiplex PCR, and its TCRdb copy is limited to in-frame clones, with some not included. The sample records 97,000 or so clones, roughly 85% being singletons. The sample consisted of peripheral blood. The receptors originated from a man between 50 and 59 years old with active COVID-19.

CDR3 bases: TGTGCCTGGAATCCAATAGGCCGGGTTCGTGACGGGGAGCTGTTTTTT. Translated, it gives CAWNPIGRVRDGELFF. This rearrangement joins TRBV30 to TRBJ2-2; D call uncertain. CDR1 and CDR2 (germline): GTSNPN, SVGIG (reference sequence). The CDR3 length is 16 residues. Trimming took off 4 bases at V and 7 bases at J, with 22 bases between the two ends.

This clone was recorded once. The chain joins TRBV11-2 to TRBJ2-2; 7 nucleotides match TRBD2. Germline V gene data show CDR1 as SGHAT and CDR2 as FQNNGV. V lost 5 bases and J lost 5; bases outside the gene matches: 5. CDR3 length equals 14 residues. CDR3 loop: CASSPLGLTGELFF. CDR3 sequence (DNA): TGTGCCAGCAGCCCCTTGGGACTAACCGGGGAGCTGTTTTTT.

V and J are TRBV11-1 and TRBJ1-1, with 8 positions matching TRBD1. Germline values: CDR1 SGHAT, CDR2 FQDESV (reference sequence). This CDR3 has 15 amino acids. The V gene end was trimmed by 5 bases and the J gene end by 5 bases; junction bases not matched to a gene: 10. The CDR3 DNA is TGTGCCAGCAGCGGCGGCACAGGGGGACGAACTGAAGCTTTCTTT. This sequence encodes CASSGGTGGRTEAFF.

The chain combines TRBV5-4 with TRBJ1-6; perhaps TRBD1 as D (5 bases). Trimming stripped 4 bases from V and 6 bases from J, with 20 bases between. Germline CDR1 and CDR2: SGHNT and YYREEE (reference sequence). The CDR3 length is 17 residues. CDR3 protein: CASSPAVSGVGNSPLHF. The CDR3 nucleotides read TGTGCCAGCAGCCCCGCAGTGTCGGGGGTTGGTAATTCACCCCTCCACTTT.

The V gene is TRBV5-1, the J gene TRBJ1-1, with 9 bases fitting TRBD1. V shed 3 bases, J shed 0 bases, and the junction held 0 bases outside the gene matches. CDR3 length: 14 residues. Germline values: CDR1 SGHRS, CDR2 YFSETQ. This CDR3 is CASSWDRVNTEAFF. The CDR3, as DNA: TGCGCCAGCAGCTGGGACAGGGTGAACACTGAAGCTTTCTTT.

The rearrangement links TRBV4-2 to TRBJ2-1; 11 nucleotides align to TRBD2. Trimming took 4 bases from V and 6 from J; bases not matched to a gene: 5. This CDR3 is 15 amino acids long. The germline V gene has CDR1 LGHNA and CDR2 YNFKEQ. The CDR3 sequence: CASSLYSGGGNEQFF. CDR3 in DNA: TGTGCCAGCAGCCTATATAGCGGGGGGGGCAATGAGCAGTTCTTC.

The chain combines TRBV12-3 or TRBV12-4 with TRBJ2-3; 7 bases fit TRBD1. V shed 1 base, J shed 9 bases, and the junction held 1 base outside the gene matches. This CDR3 region has 12 residues. CDR3 in amino acids: CASSLGGGTQYF. CDR3 sequence (DNA): TGTGCCAGCAGTTTAGGAGGGGGCACGCAGTATTTT.

CDR3 loop: CASTNRAEQYF. CDR3 sequence (DNA): TGTGCCAGCACCAACAGGGCCGAGCAGTACTTC. The J gene is TRBJ2-7, the V gene TRBV6-5, with D maybe TRBD1 (6 bases). This CDR3 spans 11 amino acids. V was trimmed by 7 bases and J by 6 bases, leaving 10 bases between them. The germline V gene has CDR1 MNHEY and CDR2 SVGAGI.

The chain employs TRBV18 and TRBJ2-7; TRBD2 is a possible D gene (5 bases). There are 14 residues in the CDR3. V lost 3 bases and J lost 3, with 12 bases in between. CDR1 and CDR2 (germline): KGHSH, LQKENI. CDR3 sequence (DNA): TGTGCCAGCTCACCCACTAGTACTCGCTACGAGCAGTACTTC. Residues: CASSPTSTRYEQYF. Complete variable domain (other parts from reference TRBV18 and TRBJ2-7): NAGVMQNPRHLVRRRGQEARLRCSPMKGHSHVYWYRQLPEEGLKFMVYLQKENIIDESGMPKERFSAEFPKEGPSILRIQQVVRGDSAAYFCASSPTSTRYEQYFGPGTRLTVT.

The table lists this clone with a count of one. V gene TRBV9 combines with J gene TRBJ1-5; TRBD1 might be the D (5 bases). The CDR3 loop spans 16 amino acids. V lost 0 bases to trimming and J lost 1 base, with 11 bases between them. Germline-derived CDR1 and CDR2 are SGDLS and YYNGEE. The CDR3 loop reads CASSVGVGASNQPQHF. The CDR3 DNA follows: TGTGCCAGCAGCGTAGGGGTAGGGGCGAGCAATCAGCCCCAGCATTTT.

V gene TRBV6-6 combines with J gene TRBJ1-6; TRBD1 aligns across 7 bases. Losses at the gene ends were 5 bases for V and 10 bases for J; bases not matched to a gene: 8. Germline V gene sequence: CDR1 MNHNY, CDR2 SVGAGI (reference sequence). The CDR3 sequence is 14 residues long. CDR3 DNA sequence: TGTGCCAGCAGTCCTACAGGGGCACCCTCACCCCTCCACTTT. It is translated as CASSPTGAPSPLHF.

A word on this clone: This CDR3 is also generated by other DNA sequences in the sample. The CDR3 reads CASSVGLNEQFF. The CDR3 nucleotides read TGTGCCAGCAGCGTAGGTCTAAATGAGCAGTTCTTC. The gene calls are TRBV9 and TRBJ2-1; D gene ambiguous. Per germline, CDR1 SGDLS and CDR2 YYNGEE. With 0 bases removed from V and 7 bases from J, the gap between germline ends came to 5 bases. The CDR3 spans 12 residues.

The V and J genes are TRBV3-1 (or the pseudogene TRBV3-2) and TRBJ2-2; 12 nucleotides match TRBD2. Trimming cost V 7 bases and J 7 bases; bases outside gene matches: 7. The CDR3 is 15 residues long. Germline V CDR1 and CDR2: LGHDT, YNNKEL (reference sequence). The CDR3 region is CASIHLAGGNGELFF. The CDR3 nucleotides are TGTGCCAGCATCCACCTAGCGGGGGGGAACGGGGAGCTGTTTTTT.

This clone was recorded once. The chain couples TRBV19 to TRBJ1-3; maybe TRBD1 (6 bases). Germline V CDR1 and CDR2: LNHDA, SQIVND (reference sequence). V was pared by 9 bases and J by 8 bases, with 17 bases between. This CDR3 is built from 13 residues. The CDR3 loop is CASWTVNGDTIYF. The CDR3 coding sequence is TGTGCCAGCTGGACAGTAAACGGGGACACCATATATTTT.

This sequence joins TRBV7-9 and TRBJ1-1; 8 bases are shared with TRBD1. Germline CDR1 and CDR2: SEHNR and FQNEAQ (reference sequence). V lost 4 bases and J lost 0; bases outside the gene matches: 7. The CDR3 length is 16 residues. CDR3 region: CASSYRGDEMNTEAFF. In DNA form, the CDR3 reads TGTGCCAGCAGCTACAGGGGGGACGAAATGAACACTGAAGCTTTCTTT. Full variable domain (outside the CDR3, taken from reference TRBV7-9 and TRBJ1-1): DTGVSQNPRHKITKRGQNVTFRCDPISEHNRLYWYRQTLGQGPEFLTYFQNEAQLEKSRLLSDRFSAERPKGSFSTLEIQRTEQGDSAMYLCASSYRGDEMNTEAFFGQGTRLTVV.

The rearrangement links TRBV4-3 to TRBJ2-3, with D maybe TRBD2 (6 bases). CDR1 and CDR2 (germline): LGHNA, YSLEER. The CDR3 contains 15 residues. V gave up 7 bases and J gave up 3 bases, with 17 bases separating them. CDR3 sequence reads: CASTSGMGGTDTQYF. For the CDR3, the DNA is TGCGCCAGCACATCTGGGATGGGGGGTACAGATACGCAGTATTTT.

This chain connects TRBV13 to TRBJ1-2, with 11 bases aligning to TRBD1. J was trimmed by 3 bases and V by 5 bases; bases with no gene match: 5. The germline CDR1 and CDR2 sequences are PRHDT and FYEKMQ (reference sequence). The CDR3 is made up of 15 amino acids. CDR3 region: CASSIRTGGDYGYTF. The CDR3 region has the DNA TGTGCCAGCAGCATCCGGACAGGGGGCGACTATGGCTACACCTTC. The full variable domain, its missing parts supplied by reference TRBV13 and TRBJ1-2, is AAGVIQSPRHLIKEKRETATLKCYPIPRHDTVYWYQQGPGQDPQFLISFYEKMQSDKGSIPDRFSAQQFSDYHSELNMSSLELGDSALYFCASSIRTGGDYGYTFGSGTRLTVV.

This clone turned up a few times. The chain employs TRBV7-9 and TRBJ2-6, with D possibly being TRBD1 (5 bases). The CDR3 totals 16 residues. Deletions cut 8 bases from V and 1 base from J, with 15 bases between. In germline, CDR1 is SEHNR, CDR2 FQNEAQ (reference sequence). CDR3 in DNA: TGTGCCAGCTGGGTAGGGGAAAAATCTGGGGCCAACGTCCTGACTTTC. Protein product: CASWVGEKSGANVLTF.

J is TRBJ2-1 and V is TRBV24-1; D possibly corresponds to TRBD2 (6 bases). The CDR3 is 13 amino acids. Germline loops: CDR1 KGHDR, CDR2 SFDVKD. Trimming took off 5 bases at V and 6 bases at J, with 10 bases between the two ends. The CDR3 DNA follows: TGTGCCACCAGTGGAAGGGGAGGCAATGAGCAGTTCTTC. It encodes CATSGRGGNEQFF.

In its sample, this clone was seen once. The V gene is TRBV6-2 or TRBV6-3, the J gene TRBJ1-4; 8 positions agree with TRBD1. The CDR3 runs to 14 residues. With V trimmed by 5 bases and J by 5 bases, 4 bases remained unmatched. Germline assignment: CDR1 MNHEY and CDR2 SVGEGT. The CDR3 DNA sequence: TGTGCCAGCAGTACGGGACAGGAAAATGAAAAACTGTTTTTT. As protein: CASSTGQENEKLFF.